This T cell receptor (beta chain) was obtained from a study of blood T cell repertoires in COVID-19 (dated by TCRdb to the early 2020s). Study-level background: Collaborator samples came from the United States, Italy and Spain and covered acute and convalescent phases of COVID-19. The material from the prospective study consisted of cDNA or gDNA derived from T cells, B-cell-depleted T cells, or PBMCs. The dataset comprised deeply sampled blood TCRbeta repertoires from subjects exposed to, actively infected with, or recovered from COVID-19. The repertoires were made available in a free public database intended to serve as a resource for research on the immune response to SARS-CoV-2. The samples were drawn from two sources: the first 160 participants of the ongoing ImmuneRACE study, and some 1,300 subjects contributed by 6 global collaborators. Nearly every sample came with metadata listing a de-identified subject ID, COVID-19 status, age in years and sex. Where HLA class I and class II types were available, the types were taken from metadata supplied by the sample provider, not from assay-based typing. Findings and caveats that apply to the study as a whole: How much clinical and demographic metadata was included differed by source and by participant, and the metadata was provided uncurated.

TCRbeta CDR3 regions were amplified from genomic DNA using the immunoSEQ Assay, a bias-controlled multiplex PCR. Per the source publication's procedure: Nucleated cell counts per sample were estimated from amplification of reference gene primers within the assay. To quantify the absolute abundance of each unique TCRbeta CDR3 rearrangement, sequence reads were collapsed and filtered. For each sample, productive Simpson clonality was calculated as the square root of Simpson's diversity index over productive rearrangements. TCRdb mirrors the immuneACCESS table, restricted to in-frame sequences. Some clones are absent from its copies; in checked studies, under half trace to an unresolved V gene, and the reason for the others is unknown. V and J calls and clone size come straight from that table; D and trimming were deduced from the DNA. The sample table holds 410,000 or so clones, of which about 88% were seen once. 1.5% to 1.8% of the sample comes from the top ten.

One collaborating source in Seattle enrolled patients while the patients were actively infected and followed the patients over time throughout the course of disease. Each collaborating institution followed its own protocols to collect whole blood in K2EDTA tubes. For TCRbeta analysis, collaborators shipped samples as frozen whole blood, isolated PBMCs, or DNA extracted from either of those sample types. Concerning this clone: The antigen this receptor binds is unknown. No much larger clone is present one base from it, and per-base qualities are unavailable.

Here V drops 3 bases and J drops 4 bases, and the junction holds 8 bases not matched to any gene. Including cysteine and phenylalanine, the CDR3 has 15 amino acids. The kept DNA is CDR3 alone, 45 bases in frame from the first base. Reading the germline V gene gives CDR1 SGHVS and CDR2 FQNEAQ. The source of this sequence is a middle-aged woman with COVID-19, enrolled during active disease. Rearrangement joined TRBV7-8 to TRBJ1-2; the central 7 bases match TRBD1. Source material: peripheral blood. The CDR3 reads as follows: CASSFPTGTFYGYTF. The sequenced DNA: TGTGCCAGCAGCTTCCCGACAGGGACCTTCTATGGCTACACCTTC.